This TCR beta chain was profiled in a study of radiotherapy plus CTLA-4 blockade in lung cancer. Study-level background: Around 19% of enrolled patients responded objectively, and 31% had disease control. Whole-study results and caveats: Dynamics of early blood T cell clones, together with interferon-beta, were reportedly the best predictors of response. Some TCR clones had been derived from tumors. These clones expanded in peripheral blood after radiotherapy plus ipilimumab.

With regard to this clone: Antigen: not known.

Germline loops: CDR1 SGHDN, CDR2 FVKESK. The V end was cut by 4 bases, the J end by 2 bases, with 18 bases between. CDR3 size: 16 residues. Repertoires were generated with immunoSEQ multiplex PCR, while TCRdb's copy carries only in-frame clones and drops some. The sample holds 25,000 to 35,000 clones; roughly 83% are singletons and the top ten take about a sixth. Chemo-refractory metastatic non-small-cell lung cancer patients underwent focal radiation alongside CTLA-4 blockade with ipilimumab. Source: peripheral blood, taken from a patient treated with radiotherapy plus ipilimumab. The chain is built from TRBV14 and TRBJ2-7; D call uncertain. The source is a human donor with non-small cell lung cancer that progressed on radiotherapy plus ipilimumab. The CDR3 here is CASSRRIGTVTYEQYF. Here the CDR3 DNA reads TGTGCCAGCAGCCGTCGGATTGGCACCGTGACCTACGAGCAGTACTTC.